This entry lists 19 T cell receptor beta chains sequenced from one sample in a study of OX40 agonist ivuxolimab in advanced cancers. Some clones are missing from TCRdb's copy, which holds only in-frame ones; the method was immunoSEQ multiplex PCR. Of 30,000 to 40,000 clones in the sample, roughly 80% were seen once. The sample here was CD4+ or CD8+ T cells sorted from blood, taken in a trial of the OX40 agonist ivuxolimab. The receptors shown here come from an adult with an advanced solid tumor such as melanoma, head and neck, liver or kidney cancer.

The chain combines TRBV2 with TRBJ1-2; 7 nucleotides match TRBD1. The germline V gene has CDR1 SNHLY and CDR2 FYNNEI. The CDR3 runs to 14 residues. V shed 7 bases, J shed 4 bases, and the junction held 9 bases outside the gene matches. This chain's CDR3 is CASKTGQRSYGYTF. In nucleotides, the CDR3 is TGTGCCAGCAAGACGGGACAGCGATCCTATGGCTACACCTTC.

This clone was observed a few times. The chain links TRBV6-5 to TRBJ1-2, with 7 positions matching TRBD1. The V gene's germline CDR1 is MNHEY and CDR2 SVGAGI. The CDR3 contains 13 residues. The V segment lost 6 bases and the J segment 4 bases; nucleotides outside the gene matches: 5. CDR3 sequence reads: CASRPQGPYGYTF. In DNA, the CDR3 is TGTGCCAGCAGGCCACAGGGGCCCTATGGCTACACCTTC.

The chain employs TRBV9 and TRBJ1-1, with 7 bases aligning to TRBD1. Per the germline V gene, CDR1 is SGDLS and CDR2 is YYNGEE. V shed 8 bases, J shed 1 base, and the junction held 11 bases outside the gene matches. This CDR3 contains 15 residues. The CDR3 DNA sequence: TGTGCCAGTAGGACAGGCGCGACCGCGAACACTGAAGCTTTCTTT. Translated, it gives CASRTGATANTEAFF.

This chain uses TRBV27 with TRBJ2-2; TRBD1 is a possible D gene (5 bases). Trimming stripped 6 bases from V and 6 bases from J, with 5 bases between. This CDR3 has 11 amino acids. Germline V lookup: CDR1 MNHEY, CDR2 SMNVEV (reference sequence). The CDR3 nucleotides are TGTGCCAGCAGCAGGGCCGGGGAGCTGTTTTTT. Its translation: CASSRAGELFF.

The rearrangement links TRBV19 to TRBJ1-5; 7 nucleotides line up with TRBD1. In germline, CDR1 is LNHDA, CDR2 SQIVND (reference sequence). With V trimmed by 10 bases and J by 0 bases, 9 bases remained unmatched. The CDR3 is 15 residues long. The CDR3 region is CATSDRSYSNQPQHF. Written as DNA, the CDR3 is TGTGCCACCTCGGACAGGAGCTATAGCAATCAGCCCCAGCATTTT.

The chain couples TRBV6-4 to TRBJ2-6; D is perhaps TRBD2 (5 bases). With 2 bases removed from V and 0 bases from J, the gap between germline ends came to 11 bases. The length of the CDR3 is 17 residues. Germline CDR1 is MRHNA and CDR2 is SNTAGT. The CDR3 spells CASSDRELGSGANVLTF. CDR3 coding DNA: TGTGCCAGCAGTGACAGGGAGTTAGGCTCTGGGGCCAACGTCCTGACTTTC.

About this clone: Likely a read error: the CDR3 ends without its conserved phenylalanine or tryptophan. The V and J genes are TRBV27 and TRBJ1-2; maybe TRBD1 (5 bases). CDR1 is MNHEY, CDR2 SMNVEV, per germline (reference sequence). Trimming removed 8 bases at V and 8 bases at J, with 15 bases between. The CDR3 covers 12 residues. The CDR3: CASSPMGGGYTL. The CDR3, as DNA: TGTGCCAGCTCGCCTATGGGGGGAGGCTACACCCTC.

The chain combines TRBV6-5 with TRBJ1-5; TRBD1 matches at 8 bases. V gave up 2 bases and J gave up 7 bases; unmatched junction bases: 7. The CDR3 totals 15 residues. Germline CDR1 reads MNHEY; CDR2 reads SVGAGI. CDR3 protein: CASSYPGQGGQPQHF. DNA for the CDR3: TGTGCCAGCAGTTACCCTGGACAGGGAGGCCAGCCCCAGCATTTT.

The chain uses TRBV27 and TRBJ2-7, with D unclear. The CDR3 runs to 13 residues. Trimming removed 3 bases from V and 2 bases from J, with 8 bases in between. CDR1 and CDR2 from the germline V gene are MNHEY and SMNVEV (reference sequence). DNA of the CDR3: TGTGCCAGCAGTTTCGGGTTAGCCTACGAGCAGTACTTC. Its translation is CASSFGLAYEQYF.

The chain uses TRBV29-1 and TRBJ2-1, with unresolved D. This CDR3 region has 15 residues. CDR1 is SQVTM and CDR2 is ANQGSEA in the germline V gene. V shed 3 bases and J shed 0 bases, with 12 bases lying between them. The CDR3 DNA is TGCAGCGTTGAGGGTACTGAGAGCTCCTACAATGAGCAGTTCTTC. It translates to CSVEGTESSYNEQFF.

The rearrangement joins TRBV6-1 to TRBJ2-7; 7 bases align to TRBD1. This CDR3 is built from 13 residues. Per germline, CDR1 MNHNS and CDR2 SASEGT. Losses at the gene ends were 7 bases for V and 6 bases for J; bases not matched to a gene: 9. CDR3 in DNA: TGTGCCAGCACCCGAAACAGGGGTGGCGAGCAGTACTTC. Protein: CASTRNRGGEQYF.

CDR3 DNA: TGTGCCAGCAGTGAAAGGTCAGCAAGAACCGGGGAGCTGTTTTTT. This gives the protein CASSERSARTGELFF. The chain couples TRBV6-1 to TRBJ2-2, with D unresolved. V lost 2 bases and J lost 5, with 12 bases in between. The germline V gene has CDR1 MNHNS and CDR2 SASEGT. CDR3 length: 15 residues.

The CDR3, as DNA: TGTGCCTGGAATAGAGGGGCCTATGTAGAGACCCAGTACTTC. Encoded protein: CAWNRGAYVETQYF. J is TRBJ2-5 and V is TRBV30; either TRBD1 or TRBD2 may fit D (5 bases each). CDR3 length: 14 residues. Trimming removed 4 bases at V and 4 bases at J, with 16 bases between. Germline V gene lookup returns CDR1 GTSNPN and CDR2 SVGIG (reference sequence).

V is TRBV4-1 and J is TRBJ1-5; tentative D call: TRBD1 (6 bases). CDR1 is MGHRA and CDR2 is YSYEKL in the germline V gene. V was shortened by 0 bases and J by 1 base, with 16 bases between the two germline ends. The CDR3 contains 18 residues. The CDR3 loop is CASSQDLGGGGSNQPQHF. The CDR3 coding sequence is TGCGCCAGCAGCCAAGATCTGGGGGGAGGGGGAAGCAATCAGCCCCAGCATTTT.

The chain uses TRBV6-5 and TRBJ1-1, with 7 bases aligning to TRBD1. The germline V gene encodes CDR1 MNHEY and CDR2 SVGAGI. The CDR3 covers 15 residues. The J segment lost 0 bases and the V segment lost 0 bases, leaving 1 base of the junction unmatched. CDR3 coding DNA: TGTGCCAGCAGTTACTCGACAGGGATGAACACTGAAGCTTTCTTT. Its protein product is CASSYSTGMNTEAFF.

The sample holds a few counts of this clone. CDR3 bases: TGCGCCAGCAGCACTGGACAGGTACCGTACGAGCAGTACTTC. Translating it yields CASSTGQVPYEQYF. V usage is TRBV5-1 and J usage is TRBJ2-7; TRBD1 matches 7 bases. The junction had 8 bases not matched to a gene; V was cut back by 4 bases and J by 4 bases. Per the germline V gene, CDR1 is SGHRS and CDR2 is YFSETQ. The CDR3 is 14 amino acids.

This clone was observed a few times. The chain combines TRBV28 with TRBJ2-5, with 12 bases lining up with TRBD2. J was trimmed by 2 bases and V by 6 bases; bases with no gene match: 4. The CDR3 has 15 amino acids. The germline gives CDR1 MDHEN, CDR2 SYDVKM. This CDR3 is CASRRLAGVQETQYF. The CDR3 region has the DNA TGTGCCAGCAGGCGACTAGCGGGGGTACAAGAGACCCAGTACTTC. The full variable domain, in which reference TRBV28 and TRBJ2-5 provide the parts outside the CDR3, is DVKVTQSSRYLVKRTGEKVFLECVQDMDHENMFWYRQDPGLGLRLIYFSYDVKMKEKGDIPEGYSVSREKKERFSLILESASTNQTSMYLCASRRLAGVQETQYFGPGTRLLVL.

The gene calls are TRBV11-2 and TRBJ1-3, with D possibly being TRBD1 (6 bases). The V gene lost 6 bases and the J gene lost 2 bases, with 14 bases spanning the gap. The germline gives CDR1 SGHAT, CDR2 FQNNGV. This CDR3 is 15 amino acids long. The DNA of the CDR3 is TGTGCCAGCAGTCGCCGGGACATCGCTGGAAACACCATATATTTT. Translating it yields CASSRRDIAGNTIYF.

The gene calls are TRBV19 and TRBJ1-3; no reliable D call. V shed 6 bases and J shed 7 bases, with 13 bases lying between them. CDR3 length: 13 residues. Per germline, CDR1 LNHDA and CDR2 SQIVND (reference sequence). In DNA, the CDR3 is TGTGCCAGTAGCGTCACAGTTGCTAACACCATATATTTT. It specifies CASSVTVANTIYF.